These 2 T cell receptor beta chains share one sample of origin, sequenced in a study of blood T cell repertoires in COVID-19. Assay used: immunoSEQ multiplex PCR; TCRdb lists only in-frame clones, some missing. In the table there are just over 250,000 clones, over 75% of which are singletons. Material: peripheral blood. These receptors were collected from an older woman with COVID-19, enrolled during active disease.

The chain employs TRBV2 and TRBJ2-7, with 9 bases that match TRBD2. J lost 6 bases, V lost 6 bases, and 12 bases had no gene match. Germline CDR1 SNHLY, CDR2 FYNNEI. The CDR3 is 15 amino acids. For the CDR3, the DNA is TGTGCCAGCAGGGAGGGACTAGCCCCCGCTGGCGAGCAGTACTTC. Residues: CASREGLAPAGEQYF.

V usage is TRBV7-9 and J usage is TRBJ2-1; D gene uncertain. The V gene lost 0 bases and the J gene lost 7 bases, with 16 bases spanning the gap. The CDR3 runs to 16 residues. Germline values: CDR1 SEHNR, CDR2 FQNEAQ (reference sequence). Here the CDR3 reads CASSLAWSTVVNEQFF. For the CDR3, the DNA is TGTGCCAGCAGCTTAGCCTGGTCCACTGTAGTGAATGAGCAGTTCTTC.